Listed below are T cell receptor beta chains from one sample, sequenced in a study of blood T cell repertoires in COVID-19. Data came from immunoSEQ multiplex PCR; TCRdb stores just in-frame clones and leaves some out. The repertoire holds roughly 80,000 clones, about 78% seen once, with 15% in the top ten. The sample taken for sequencing was peripheral blood. These receptors originate from a human donor in a cohort sampled during active COVID-19. Each CDR3 is given with its conserved first and last residue.

V: TRBV5-1; J: TRBJ1-3; length: 13; CDR3: CASSQDGGNTIYF
V: TRBV4-1; J: TRBJ2-7; length: 12; CDR3: CASSHPAEEQYF
V: TRBV27; J: TRBJ1-5; length: 12; CDR3: CASSTGNQPQHF
V: TRBV7-2; J: TRBJ1-3; length: 16; CDR3: CASRYSGPGGGNTIYF
V: TRBV11-3; J: TRBJ2-5; length: 15; CDR3: CASRLAGVGLETQYF
V: TRBV18; J: TRBJ1-2; length: 18; CDR3: CASSPPTDKRGQNTGYTF
V: TRBV5-1; J: TRBJ2-5; length: 16; CDR3: CASSLDGRAGGETQYF
V: TRBV12-5; J: TRBJ2-1; length: 13; CDR3: CASGLVIPGQQFF
V: TRBV2; J: TRBJ1-4; length: 15; CDR3: CASMEGRATNEKLFF
V: TRBV7-8; J: TRBJ1-1; length: 15; CDR3: CASSSPPGGVTEAFF
V: TRBV19; J: TRBJ1-2; length: 15; CDR3: CASSPDRGTDYGYTF
V: TRBV5-1; J: TRBJ2-5; length: 14; CDR3: CASSLVAGRETQYF
V: TRBV29-1; J: TRBJ1-1; length: 11; CDR3: CSVRWGGEAFF
V: TRBV7-2; J: TRBJ1-3; length: 16; CDR3: CASSISDRGSRNTIYF
V: TRBV11-1; J: TRBJ2-2; length: 15; CDR3: CASPPGGQSTGELFF
V: TRBV19; J: TRBJ2-1; length: 16; CDR3: CASSAGTVSSYNEQFF
V: TRBV15; J: TRBJ1-5; length: 12; CDR3: CATSRVHQPQHF
V: TRBV2; J: TRBJ1-6; length: 15; CDR3: CASSGPTGLGSPLHF
V: TRBV24-1; J: TRBJ1-5; length: 14; CDR3: CATSDPGSNQPQHF
V: TRBV5-5; J: TRBJ2-2; length: 15; CDR3: CASSLGALNTGELFF
V: TRBV14; J: TRBJ2-7; length: 14; CDR3: CASSPRQGSYEQYF
V: TRBV19; J: TRBJ2-2; length: 12; CDR3: CASSSTVGELFF
V: TRBV6-5; J: TRBJ2-1; length: 13; CDR3: CASNRETYNEQFF
V: TRBV7-3; J: TRBJ2-5; length: 15; CDR3: CASSPRGGALETQYF
V: TRBV19; J: TRBJ1-6; length: 13; CDR3: CASSLKGLSPLHF
V: TRBV5-1; J: TRBJ1-1; length: 15; CDR3: CASSSVIQGNTEAFF
V: TRBV18; J: TRBJ1-2; length: 13; CDR3: CASSPRQGYGYTF
V: TRBV30; J: TRBJ2-7; length: 13; CDR3: CAWSVGRGYEQYF
V: TRBV6-2/TRBV6-3; J: TRBJ1-2; length: 14; CDR3: CASSPRGRRYGYTF
V: TRBV30; J: TRBJ2-7; length: 11; CDR3: CAWSRGPEQYF
V: TRBV25-1; J: TRBJ2-7; length: 16; CDR3: CASSDPKGLASYEQYF
V: TRBV7-9; J: TRBJ2-1; length: 15; CDR3: CASSHREHGINEQFF
V: TRBV7-8; J: TRBJ2-3; length: 13; CDR3: CASSWTGTDTQYF
V: TRBV9; J: TRBJ2-7; length: 18; CDR3: CASSVYLRARSSGYEQYF
V: TRBV6-1; J: TRBJ2-7; length: 17; CDR3: CASSVTGGLAGLYEQYF
V: TRBV12-3/TRBV12-4; J: TRBJ2-6; length: 11; CDR3: CATSMANVLTF
V: TRBV7-3; J: TRBJ2-7; length: 14; CDR3: CASSPTGGPHEQYF
V: TRBV9; J: TRBJ1-2; length: 18; CDR3: CASSVVSGLPGGTYGYTF
V: TRBV7-2; J: TRBJ2-3; length: 15; CDR3: CASRGLAGVTDTQYF
V: TRBV6-1; J: TRBJ1-6; length: 15; CDR3: CASSEADSTNSPLHF
V: TRBV5-6; J: TRBJ1-1; length: 15; CDR3: CASSPQAKRGGEAFF
V: TRBV6-5; J: TRBJ2-1; length: 14; CDR3: CASRPTSSYNEQFF
V: TRBV19; J: TRBJ2-3; length: 15; CDR3: CASSIGTGSLDTQYF
V: TRBV6-4; J: TRBJ2-3; length: 15; CDR3: CASSESGGGSDTQYF
V: TRBV5-5; J: TRBJ1-2; length: 14; CDR3: CASIHGQGYYGYTF
V: TRBV11-2; J: TRBJ2-5; length: 15; CDR3: CASSPPGGLQETQYF
V: TRBV7-9; J: TRBJ2-3; length: 16; CDR3: CASSPAGGRETDTQYF
V: TRBV7-9; J: TRBJ1-2; length: 13; CDR3: CASSWTGIRGYTF
V: TRBV9; J: TRBJ1-2; length: 13; CDR3: CASSVAANYGYTF
V: TRBV2; J: TRBJ2-4; length: 19; CDR3: CASSPGGITGTLAKNIQYF
V: TRBV19; J: TRBJ2-1; length: 13; CDR3: CASLGPGGNEQFF
V: TRBV30; J: TRBJ1-2; length: 12; CDR3: CAWMGLNYGYTF
V: TRBV10-3; J: TRBJ1-5; length: 15; CDR3: CAISDGGIDNQPQHF
V: TRBV18; J: TRBJ2-7; length: 12; CDR3: CASSPTGNEQYF
V: TRBV7-9; J: TRBJ1-1; length: 16; CDR3: CASSGYPRTVNTEAFF
V: TRBV4-2; J: TRBJ2-1; length: 14; CDR3: CASSPTGGIYEQFF